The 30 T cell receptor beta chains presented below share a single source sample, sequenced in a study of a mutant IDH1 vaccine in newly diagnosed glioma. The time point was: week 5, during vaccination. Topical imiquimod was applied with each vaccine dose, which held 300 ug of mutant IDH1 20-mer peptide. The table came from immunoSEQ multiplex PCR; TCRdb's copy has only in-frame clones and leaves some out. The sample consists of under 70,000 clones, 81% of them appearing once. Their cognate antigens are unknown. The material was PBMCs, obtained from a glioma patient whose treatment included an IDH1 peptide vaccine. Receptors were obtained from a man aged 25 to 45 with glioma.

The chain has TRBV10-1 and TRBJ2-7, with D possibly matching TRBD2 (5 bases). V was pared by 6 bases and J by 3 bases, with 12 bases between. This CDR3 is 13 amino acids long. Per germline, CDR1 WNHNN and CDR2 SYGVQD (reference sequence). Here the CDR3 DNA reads TGCGCCAGCAGCACCGCAGGACTCTACGAGCAGTACTTC. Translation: CASSTAGLYEQYF.

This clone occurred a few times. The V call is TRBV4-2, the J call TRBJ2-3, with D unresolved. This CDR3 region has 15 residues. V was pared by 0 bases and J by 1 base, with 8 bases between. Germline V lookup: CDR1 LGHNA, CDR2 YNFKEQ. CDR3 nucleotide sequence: TGTGCCAGCAGCCAAGATAAGTCGGGCACAGATACGCAGTATTTT. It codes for CASSQDKSGTDTQYF.

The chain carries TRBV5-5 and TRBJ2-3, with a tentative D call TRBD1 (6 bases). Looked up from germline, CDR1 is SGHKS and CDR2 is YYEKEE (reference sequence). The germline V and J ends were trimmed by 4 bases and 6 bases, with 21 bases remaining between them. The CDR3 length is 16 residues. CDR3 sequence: CASSTPRDTPLDTQYF. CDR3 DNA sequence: TGTGCCAGCAGCACTCCCCGGGACACACCCTTGGATACGCAGTATTTT.

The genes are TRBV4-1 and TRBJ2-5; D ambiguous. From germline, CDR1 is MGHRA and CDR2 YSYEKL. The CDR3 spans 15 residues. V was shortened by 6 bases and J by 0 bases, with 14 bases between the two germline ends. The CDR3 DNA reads TGCGCCAGCAGTCCAAGGTGGCCGAACCAAGAGACCCAGTACTTC. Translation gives CASSPRWPNQETQYF.

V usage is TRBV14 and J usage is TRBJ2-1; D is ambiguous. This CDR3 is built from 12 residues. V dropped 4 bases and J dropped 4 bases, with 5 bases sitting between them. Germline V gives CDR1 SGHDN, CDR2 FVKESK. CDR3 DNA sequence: TGTGCCAGCAGCCCATCTTACAATGAGCAGTTCTTC. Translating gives CASSPSYNEQFF.

Written as DNA, the CDR3 is TGCAGCGGCTCGGGGCTAAACAATGAGCAGTTCTTC. The encoded protein is CSGSGLNNEQFF. This chain joins TRBV29-1 and TRBJ2-1, with D perhaps being TRBD1 or TRBD2 (5 bases each). The CDR3 loop spans 12 amino acids. The V and J ends lost 7 bases and 5 bases respectively, with 12 bases between them. Germline V gene data show CDR1 as SQVTM and CDR2 as ANQGSEA.

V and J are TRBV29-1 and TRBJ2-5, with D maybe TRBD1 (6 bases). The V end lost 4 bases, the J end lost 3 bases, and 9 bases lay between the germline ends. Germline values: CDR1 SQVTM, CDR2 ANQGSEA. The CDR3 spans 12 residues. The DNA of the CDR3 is TGCAGCGTTGTTAGGGGGAAAGAGACCCAGTACTTC. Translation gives CSVVRGKETQYF.

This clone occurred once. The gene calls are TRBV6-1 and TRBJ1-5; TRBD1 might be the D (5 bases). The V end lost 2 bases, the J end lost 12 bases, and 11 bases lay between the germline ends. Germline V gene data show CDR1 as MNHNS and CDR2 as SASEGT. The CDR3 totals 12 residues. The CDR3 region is CASSEWPGGQHF. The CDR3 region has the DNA TGTGCCAGCAGTGAATGGCCCGGGGGCCAGCATTTT.

The CDR3 is CASSQGGYNEQFF. CDR3 sequence (DNA): TGTGCCAGCAGCCAGGGAGGGTACAATGAGCAGTTCTTC. The V and J genes are TRBV7-9 and TRBJ2-1, with 7 bases that match TRBD2. CDR1 SEHNR and CDR2 FQNEAQ come from the germline V gene (reference sequence). This CDR3 contains 13 residues. V was pared by 5 bases and J by 4 bases, with 2 bases of the junction left unmatched.

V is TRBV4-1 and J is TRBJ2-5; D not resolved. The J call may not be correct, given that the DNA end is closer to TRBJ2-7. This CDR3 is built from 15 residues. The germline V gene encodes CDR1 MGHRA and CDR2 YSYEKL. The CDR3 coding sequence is TGCGCCAGCAGCCAAGGTGCCATCATATCCTACGAGCAGTACTTC. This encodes CASSQGAIISYEQYF.

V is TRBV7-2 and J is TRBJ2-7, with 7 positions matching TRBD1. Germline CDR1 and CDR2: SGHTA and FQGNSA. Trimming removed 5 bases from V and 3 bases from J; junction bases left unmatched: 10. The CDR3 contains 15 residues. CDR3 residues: CASSPGAGGIYEQYF. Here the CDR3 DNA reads TGTGCCAGCAGCCCCGGGGCAGGGGGAATCTACGAGCAGTACTTC.

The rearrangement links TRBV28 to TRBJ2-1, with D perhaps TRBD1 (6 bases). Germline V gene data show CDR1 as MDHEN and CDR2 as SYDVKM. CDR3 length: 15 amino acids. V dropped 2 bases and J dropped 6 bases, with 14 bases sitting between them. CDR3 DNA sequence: TGTGCCAGCAGTTTAAGGCAGGGGCGCATCAATGAGCAGTTCTTC. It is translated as CASSLRQGRINEQFF.

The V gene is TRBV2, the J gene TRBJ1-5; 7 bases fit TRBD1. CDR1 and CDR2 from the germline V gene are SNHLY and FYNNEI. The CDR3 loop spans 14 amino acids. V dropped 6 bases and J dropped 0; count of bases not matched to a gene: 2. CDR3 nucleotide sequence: TGTGCCAGCAGGGGACAGTTTAGCAATCAGCCCCAGCATTTT. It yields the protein CASRGQFSNQPQHF.

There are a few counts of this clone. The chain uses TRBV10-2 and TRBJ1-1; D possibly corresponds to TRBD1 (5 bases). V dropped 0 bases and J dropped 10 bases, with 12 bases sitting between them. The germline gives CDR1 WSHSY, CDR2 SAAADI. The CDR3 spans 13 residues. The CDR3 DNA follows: TGCGCCAGCAGTGAGTCTACAGGACGCGGAGCTTTCTTT. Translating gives CASSESTGRGAFF.

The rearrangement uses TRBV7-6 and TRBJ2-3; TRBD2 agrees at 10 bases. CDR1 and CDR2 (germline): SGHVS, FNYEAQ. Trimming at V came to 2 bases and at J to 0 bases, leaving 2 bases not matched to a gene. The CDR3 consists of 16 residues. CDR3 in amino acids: CASSLTSGTSTDTQYF. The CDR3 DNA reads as TGTGCCAGCAGCTTAACTAGCGGGACTAGCACAGATACGCAGTATTTT.

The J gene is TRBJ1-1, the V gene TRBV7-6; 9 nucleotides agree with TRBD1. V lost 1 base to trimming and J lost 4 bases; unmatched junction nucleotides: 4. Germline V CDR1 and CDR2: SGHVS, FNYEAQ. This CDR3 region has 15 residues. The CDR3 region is CASSLGQGVGTEAFF. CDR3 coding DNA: TGTGCCAGCAGCTTAGGACAGGGGGTAGGCACTGAAGCTTTCTTT.

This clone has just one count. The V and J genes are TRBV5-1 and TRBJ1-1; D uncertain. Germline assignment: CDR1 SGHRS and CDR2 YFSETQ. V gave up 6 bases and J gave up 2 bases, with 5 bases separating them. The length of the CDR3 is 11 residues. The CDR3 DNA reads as TGCGCCAGCAACAATAACACTGAAGCTTTCTTT. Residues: CASNNNTEAFF.

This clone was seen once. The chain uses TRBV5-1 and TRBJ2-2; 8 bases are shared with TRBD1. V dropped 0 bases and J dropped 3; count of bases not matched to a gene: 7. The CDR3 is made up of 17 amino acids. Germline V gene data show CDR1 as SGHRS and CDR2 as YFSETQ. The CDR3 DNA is TGCGCCAGCAGCTTGGTAGGACAGGGCCTTGACACCGGGGAGCTGTTTTTT. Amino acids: CASSLVGQGLDTGELFF.

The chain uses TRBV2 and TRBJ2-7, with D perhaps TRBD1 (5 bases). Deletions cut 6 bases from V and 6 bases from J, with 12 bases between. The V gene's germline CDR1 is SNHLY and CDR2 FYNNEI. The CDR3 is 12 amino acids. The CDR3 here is CASRDDSLEQYF. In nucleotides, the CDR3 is TGTGCCAGCAGAGACGACAGCCTCGAGCAGTACTTC.

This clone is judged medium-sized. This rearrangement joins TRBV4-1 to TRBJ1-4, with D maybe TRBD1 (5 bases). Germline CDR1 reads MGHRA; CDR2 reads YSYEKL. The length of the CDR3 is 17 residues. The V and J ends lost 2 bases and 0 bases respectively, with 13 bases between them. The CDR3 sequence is CASSQWGPPATNEKLFF. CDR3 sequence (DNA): TGCGCCAGCAGCCAATGGGGCCCTCCAGCAACTAATGAAAAACTGTTTTTT.

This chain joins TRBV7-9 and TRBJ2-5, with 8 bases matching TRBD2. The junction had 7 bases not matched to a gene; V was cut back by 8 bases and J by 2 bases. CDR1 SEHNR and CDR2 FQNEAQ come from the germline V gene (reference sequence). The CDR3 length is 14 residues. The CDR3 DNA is TGTGCCAGCGGGGCGGGCGGGGGGCAAGAGACCCAGTACTTC. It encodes CASGAGGGQETQYF.

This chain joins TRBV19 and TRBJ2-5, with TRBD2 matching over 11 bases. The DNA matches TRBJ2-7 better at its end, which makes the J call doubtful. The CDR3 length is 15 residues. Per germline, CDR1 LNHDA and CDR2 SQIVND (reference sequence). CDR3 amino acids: CASTRTSGFPYEQYF. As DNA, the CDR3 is TGTGCCAGTACCCGGACTAGCGGGTTCCCCTACGAGCAGTACTTC.

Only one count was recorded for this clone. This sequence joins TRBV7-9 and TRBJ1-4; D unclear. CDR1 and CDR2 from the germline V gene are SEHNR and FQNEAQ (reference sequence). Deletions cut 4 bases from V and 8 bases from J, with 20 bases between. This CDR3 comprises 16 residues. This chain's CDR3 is CASSSRRQGVREKLFF. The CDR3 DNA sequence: TGTGCCAGCAGCTCTCGGCGACAAGGAGTACGCGAAAAACTGTTTTTT.

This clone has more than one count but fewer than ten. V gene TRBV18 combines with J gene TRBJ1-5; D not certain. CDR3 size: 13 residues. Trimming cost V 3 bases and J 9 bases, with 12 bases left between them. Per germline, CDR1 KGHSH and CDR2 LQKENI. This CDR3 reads CASSPTTETPQHF. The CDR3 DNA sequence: TGTGCCAGCTCACCTACAACCGAGACGCCCCAGCATTTT. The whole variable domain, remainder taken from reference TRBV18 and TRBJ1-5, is NAGVMQNPRHLVRRRGQEARLRCSPMKGHSHVYWYRQLPEEGLKFMVYLQKENIIDESGMPKERFSAEFPKEGPSILRIQQVVRGDSAAYFCASSPTTETPQHFGDGTRLSIL.

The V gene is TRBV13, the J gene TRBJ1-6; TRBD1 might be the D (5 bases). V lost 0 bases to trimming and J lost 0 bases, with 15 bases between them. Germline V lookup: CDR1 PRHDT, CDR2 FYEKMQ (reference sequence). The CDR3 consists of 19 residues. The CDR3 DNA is TGTGCCAGCAGCTTAGGCCTCTACAGACAGAGCTCCTATAATTCACCCCTCCACTTT. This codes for CASSLGLYRQSSYNSPLHF.

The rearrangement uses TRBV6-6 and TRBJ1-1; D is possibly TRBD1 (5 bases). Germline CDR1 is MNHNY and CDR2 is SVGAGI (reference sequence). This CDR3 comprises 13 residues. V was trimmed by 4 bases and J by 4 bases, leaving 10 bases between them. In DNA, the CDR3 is TGTGCCAGCAGTTTGCATGGGGCCACTGAAGCTTTCTTT. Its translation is CASSLHGATEAFF.

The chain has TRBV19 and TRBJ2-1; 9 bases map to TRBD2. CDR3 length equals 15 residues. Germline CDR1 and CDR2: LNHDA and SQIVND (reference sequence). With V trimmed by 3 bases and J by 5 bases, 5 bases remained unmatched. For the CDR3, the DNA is TGTGCCAGTAGTATCGGCGGGGGGGCTAACAATGAGCAGTTCTTC. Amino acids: CASSIGGGANNEQFF.

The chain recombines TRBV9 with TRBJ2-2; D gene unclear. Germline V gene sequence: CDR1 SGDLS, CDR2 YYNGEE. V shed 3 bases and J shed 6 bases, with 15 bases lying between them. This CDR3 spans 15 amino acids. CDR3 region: CASSGVAPKSGELFF. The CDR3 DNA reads TGTGCCAGCAGCGGAGTGGCCCCTAAGTCCGGGGAGCTGTTTTTT.

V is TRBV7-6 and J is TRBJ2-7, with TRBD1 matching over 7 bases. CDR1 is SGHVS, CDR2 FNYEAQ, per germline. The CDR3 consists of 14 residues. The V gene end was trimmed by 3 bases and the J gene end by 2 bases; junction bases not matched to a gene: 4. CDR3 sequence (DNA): TGTGCCAGCAGCTTCGGGACAGCCGCCTACGAGCAGTACTTC. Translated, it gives CASSFGTAAYEQYF.

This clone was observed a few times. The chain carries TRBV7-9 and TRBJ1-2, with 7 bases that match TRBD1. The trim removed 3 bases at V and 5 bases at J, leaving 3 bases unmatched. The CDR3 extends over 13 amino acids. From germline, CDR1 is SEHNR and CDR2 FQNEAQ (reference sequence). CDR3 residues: CASSFGQDYGYTF. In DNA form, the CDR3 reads TGTGCCAGCAGCTTCGGACAGGATTATGGCTACACCTTC. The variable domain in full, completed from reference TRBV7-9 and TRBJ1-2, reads DTGVSQNPRHKITKRGQNVTFRCDPISEHNRLYWYRQTLGQGPEFLTYFQNEAQLEKSRLLSDRFSAERPKGSFSTLEIQRTEQGDSAMYLCASSFGQDYGYTFGSGTRLTVV.